Listed here are 25 T cell receptor beta chains from one sample, sequenced in a study of vaccination and CD4 T cells after COVID-19. CD4+ T cells that had been cultured provided DNA sequenced with the Oncomine TCR Beta short-read assay. MiXCR was run by TCRdb on the PCR reads, yielding one entry per CDR3 protein. Altogether over 15,000 distinct CDR3 sequences are present, roughly 50% being singletons, with the ten largest covering over 12%. These receptors lack a known antigen. Treatment noted: roughly 10-day PBMC culture with coronavirus spike peptide pools or control peptides (ViraFEST assay). The sample consisted of CD4+ T cells from blood, cultured in vitro. The receptors were sampled from a human donor who had recovered from COVID-19.

The chain couples TRBV20-1 to TRBJ2-3; D perhaps matches TRBD2 (5 bases). Per the germline V gene, CDR1 is DFQATT and CDR2 is SNEGSKA (reference sequence). Trimming removed 4 bases at V and 4 bases at J, with 12 bases between. CDR3 length equals 13 residues. The CDR3 sequence is CSATSKGADTQYF. The CDR3 DNA is TGCAGTGCTACCTCCAAGGGAGCAGATACGCAGTATTTT.

This clonotype was detected a few times. The chain employs TRBV7-2 and TRBJ1-1, with D maybe TRBD1 (6 bases). The CDR3 has 14 amino acids. The germline CDR1 and CDR2 sequences are SGHTA and FQGNSA. V was clipped by 5 bases and J by 1 base, with 11 bases between them. CDR3 loop: CASSPDRWNTEAFF. CDR3 nucleotide sequence: TGTGCCAGCAGCCCCGACAGGTGGAACACTGAAGCTTTCTTT.

This rearrangement joins TRBV28 to TRBJ1-4, with 11 bases fitting TRBD1. The CDR3 covers 16 residues. Germline CDR1 and CDR2: MDHEN and SYDVKM. Trimming removed 3 bases from V and 4 bases from J; junction bases left unmatched: 4. The CDR3 bases are TGTGCCAGCAGTTTTCGGACAGGGGGCTTTAATGAAAAACTGTTTTTT. Translating it yields CASSFRTGGFNEKLFF.

The chain carries TRBV28 and TRBJ1-2; no firm D call. With 4 bases removed from V and 4 bases from J, the gap between germline ends came to 13 bases. Germline V gene lookup returns CDR1 MDHEN and CDR2 SYDVKM. The CDR3 consists of 14 residues. This CDR3 is CASSWGSAGYGYTF. In DNA form, the CDR3 reads TGTGCCAGCAGTTGGGGTTCGGCGGGCTATGGCTACACCTTC.

The rearrangement links TRBV6-5 to TRBJ1-1; the D gene is possibly TRBD1 (5 bases). CDR1 MNHEY and CDR2 SVGAGI come from the germline V gene. Trimming took off 0 bases at V and 4 bases at J, with 12 bases between the two ends. This CDR3 has 15 amino acids. For the CDR3, the DNA is TGTGCCAGCAGTTACTCGAGCCGGGGGGGCACTGAAGCTTTCTTT. It translates to CASSYSSRGGTEAFF.

This chain links TRBV7-2 with TRBJ2-3; perhaps TRBD2 as D (6 bases). Germline CDR1 is SGHTA and CDR2 is FQGNSA. The CDR3 consists of 18 residues. V shed 1 base and J shed 2 bases, with 19 bases lying between them. CDR3 amino acids: CASSLGLRGLTVTDTQYF. The DNA for the CDR3 is TGTGCCAGCAGCTTAGGGTTGCGGGGCCTTACGGTCACAGATACGCAGTATTTT.

The chain joins TRBV21-1 to TRBJ1-5. TRBV21-1 is termed a pseudogene. The CDR3 has 13 amino acids. CDR3 in DNA: TGTGCCAGCAGGGGCACGAGCAATCAGCCCCAGCATTTT. Its translation is CASRGTSNQPQHF.

This chain connects TRBV30 to TRBJ2-7; 7 positions match TRBD2. J was trimmed by 3 bases and V by 1 base; bases with no gene match: 6. This CDR3 comprises 14 residues. CDR1 GTSNPN and CDR2 SVGIG come from the germline V gene (reference sequence). The CDR3 sequence is CAWSGEGLDYEQYF. The CDR3 DNA reads TGTGCCTGGAGTGGGGAGGGATTGGACTACGAGCAGTACTTC.

The chain employs TRBV27 and TRBJ2-7, with TRBD1 as a possible D gene (6 bases). CDR3 length: 15 amino acids. Deletions cut 10 bases from V and 4 bases from J, with 23 bases between. Germline V gene data show CDR1 as MNHEY and CDR2 as SMNVEV (reference sequence). CDR3 sequence: CATGDLRGRGYEQYF. For the CDR3, the DNA is TGTGCCACCGGGGACCTAAGGGGCAGGGGTTACGAGCAGTACTTC.

This rearrangement joins TRBV27 to TRBJ2-2; the D gene is possibly TRBD1 (5 bases). Germline V gene sequence: CDR1 MNHEY, CDR2 SMNVEV (reference sequence). V was trimmed by 6 bases and J by 6 bases, leaving 14 bases between them. CDR3 length equals 14 residues. The CDR3: CASRVQAVAGELFF. The CDR3 nucleotides are TGTGCCAGCAGGGTACAGGCGGTCGCCGGGGAGCTGTTTTTT.

The chain links TRBV30 to TRBJ2-3; D not certain. The CDR3 totals 14 residues. Between the trimmed V and J ends, which lost 3 bases and 0 bases, there was a span of 10 bases. Germline V gene sequence: CDR1 GTSNPN, CDR2 SVGIG (reference sequence). In DNA form, the CDR3 reads TGTGCCTGGAGAGACGGTCCTAGCACAGATACGCAGTATTTT. This translates into CAWRDGPSTDTQYF. The variable domain in full, with the rest retrieved from reference TRBV30 and TRBJ2-3, is SQTIHQWPATLVQPVGSPLSLECTVEGTSNPNLYWYRQAAGRGLQLLFYSVGIGQISSEVPQNLSASRPQDRQFILSSKKLLLSDSGFYLCAWRDGPSTDTQYFGPGTRLTVL.

This clonotype was recorded a few times. The CDR3 DNA is TGCGCCAGCAGCGTACAGGGAAGGGCAGATACGCAGTATTTT. Translating it yields CASSVQGRADTQYF. V gene TRBV5-1 combines with J gene TRBJ2-3, with D maybe TRBD1 (6 bases). The CDR3 extends over 14 amino acids. V gave up 4 bases and J gave up 4 bases, with 13 bases separating them. The germline CDR1 and CDR2 sequences are SGHRS and YFSETQ.

The chain carries TRBV7-9 and TRBJ1-1; D perhaps matches TRBD1 (5 bases). Germline V gene data show CDR1 as SEHNR and CDR2 as FQNEAQ (reference sequence). Between the trimmed V and J ends, which lost 4 bases and 6 bases, there was a span of 12 bases. The CDR3 has 13 residues. CDR3 sequence (DNA): TGTGCCAGCAGCTCCTCGGGGGGTGCTGAAGCTTTCTTT. It specifies CASSSSGGAEAFF. Based on the CDR3 plus reference TRBV7-9 and TRBJ1-1, the full variable domain is DTGVSQNPRHKITKRGQNVTFRCDPISEHNRLYWYRQTLGQGPEFLTYFQNEAQLEKSRLLSDRFSAERPKGSFSTLEIQRTEQGDSAMYLCASSSSGGAEAFFGQGTRLTVV.

This chain connects TRBV5-4 to TRBJ2-5; D is unclear. Germline CDR1 SGHNT, CDR2 YYREEE (reference sequence). The CDR3 sequence is 14 residues long. V lost 0 bases to trimming and J lost 4 bases, with 10 bases between them. The CDR3: CASSLVGPGETQYF. Written as DNA, the CDR3 is TGTGCCAGCAGCTTGGTAGGCCCCGGAGAGACCCAGTACTTC.

The chain carries TRBV7-4 and TRBJ1-1, with a tentative D call TRBD1 (5 bases). V lost 5 bases to trimming and J lost 4 bases, with 20 bases between them. There are 16 residues in the CDR3. The germline CDR1 and CDR2 sequences are SGHVT and SQSDAQ. The CDR3 loop reads CASSPKEGAGSTEAFF. CDR3 nucleotide sequence: TGTGCCAGCAGCCCAAAGGAAGGGGCCGGGAGCACTGAAGCTTTCTTT.

The gene calls are TRBV20-1 and TRBJ2-7; TRBD2 is a possible D gene (5 bases). V lost 3 bases, J lost 6 bases, and 12 bases lay in between. The CDR3 totals 12 residues. CDR1 DFQATT and CDR2 SNEGSKA come from the germline V gene (reference sequence). CDR3 DNA sequence: TGCAGTGCTAGGACTATCGGCGGCGAGCAGTACTTC. Encoded protein: CSARTIGGEQYF.

The chain recombines TRBV7-3 with TRBJ2-5, with D possibly matching TRBD1 (6 bases). The length of the CDR3 is 14 residues. V lost 4 bases and J 2 bases, leaving 11 bases between the germline ends. From germline, CDR1 is SGHTA and CDR2 FQGTGA. CDR3 nucleotide sequence: TGTGCCAGCAGCTGGGCAGGGGCGCAAGAGACCCAGTACTTC. Its translation: CASSWAGAQETQYF.

For the CDR3, the DNA is TGTGCCAGCAGCTTAGGAAGGGGCGGGGGAAGCACAGATACGCAGTATTTT. As protein: CASSLGRGGGSTDTQYF. This chain links TRBV7-6 with TRBJ2-3; 7 bases are a match to TRBD2. In germline, CDR1 is SGHVS, CDR2 FNYEAQ. V shed 1 base, J shed 0 bases, and the junction held 7 bases outside the gene matches. There are 17 residues in the CDR3.

V gene TRBV7-8 combines with J gene TRBJ1-2; D not certain. Trimming removed 1 base at V and 5 bases at J, with 8 bases between. The CDR3 covers 13 residues. Looked up from germline, CDR1 is SGHVS and CDR2 is FQNEAQ. In nucleotides, the CDR3 is TGTGCCAGCAGCTTAGAGGCAGGATATGGCTACACCTTC. Its protein is CASSLEAGYGYTF.

This clonotype turned up a few times. V usage is TRBV2 and J usage is TRBJ2-5, with 8 bases matching TRBD2. Trimming cost V 7 bases and J 5 bases; bases outside gene matches: 6. Germline CDR1 is SNHLY and CDR2 is FYNNEI. The CDR3 is 13 amino acids. Here the CDR3 DNA reads TGTGCCAGCACTGGACTAGCCGCGGAGACCCAGTACTTC. Its protein product is CASTGLAAETQYF.

This chain joins TRBV30 and TRBJ2-5; no clear D gene. Germline V CDR1 and CDR2: GTSNPN, SVGIG (reference sequence). V was clipped by 2 bases and J by 5 bases, with 3 bases between them. This CDR3 contains 10 residues. CDR3 nucleotide sequence: TGTGCCTGGAGTACGGAGACCCAGTACTTC. Translation: CAWSTETQYF.

This clonotype was observed once. This CDR3 is CSAEGQGSTEAFF. CDR3 coding DNA: TGCAGTGCCGAGGGACAGGGCTCGACTGAAGCTTTCTTT. The chain carries TRBV20-1 and TRBJ1-1, with TRBD1 identical over 9 bases. The V gene end was trimmed by 6 bases and the J gene end by 5 bases; junction bases not matched to a gene: 7. CDR1 and CDR2 from the germline V gene are DFQATT and SNEGSKA (reference sequence). The CDR3 covers 13 residues.

V and J are TRBV20-1 and TRBJ2-5, with D hard to call. The germline V gene has CDR1 DFQATT and CDR2 SNEGSKA (reference sequence). V dropped 1 base and J dropped 5 bases, with 8 bases sitting between them. The CDR3 contains 12 residues. For the CDR3, the DNA is TGCAGTGCTAGAGCCCCTGGGGAGACCCAGTACTTC. As protein: CSARAPGETQYF.

This chain links TRBV7-2 with TRBJ2-3, with TRBD2 identical over 7 bases. Germline V lookup: CDR1 SGHTA, CDR2 FQGNSA. V was pared by 4 bases and J by 6 bases, with 1 base of the junction left unmatched. The length of the CDR3 is 12 residues. The CDR3 here is CASSSTSDTQYF. As DNA, the CDR3 is TGTGCCAGCAGCTCGACTAGCGATACGCAGTATTTT.

The chain has TRBV27 and TRBJ2-7; tentative D call: TRBD1 (6 bases). Trimming took 2 bases from V and 2 from J, leaving 13 bases between them. CDR3 length: 15 residues. The V gene's germline CDR1 is MNHEY and CDR2 SMNVEV (reference sequence). The CDR3 nucleotides read TGTGCCAGCAGTTTAGGGACCAGGGGCACCTACGAGCAGTACTTC. Its protein is CASSLGTRGTYEQYF.